The 17 T cell receptor beta chains listed next were all sequenced from one sample in a study of OX40 agonist ivuxolimab in advanced cancers. Data came from immunoSEQ multiplex PCR; TCRdb stores just in-frame clones and leaves some out. The data contain 60,000 to 95,000 clones, 70% to 90% of them singletons. Source: CD4+ or CD8+ T cells sorted from blood, taken in a trial of the OX40 agonist ivuxolimab. All receptors come from an adult with an advanced solid tumor such as melanoma, head and neck, liver or kidney cancer.

This rearrangement joins TRBV14 to TRBJ2-5, with 8 positions matching TRBD1. The CDR3 consists of 18 residues. CDR1 and CDR2 from the germline V gene are SGHDN and FVKESK. Trimming cost V 1 base and J 0 bases; bases outside gene matches: 10. CDR3 in amino acids: CASSQVRQGIFNQETQYF. The DNA for the CDR3 is TGTGCCAGCAGCCAAGTACGACAGGGGATCTTCAACCAAGAGACCCAGTACTTC. Using reference TRBV14 and TRBJ2-5 for the parts outside the CDR3, the full variable domain is EAGVTQFPSHSVIEKGQTVTLRCDPISGHDNLYWYRRVMGKEIKFLLHFVKESKQDESGMPNNRFLAERTGGTYSTLKVQPAELEDSGVYFCASSQVRQGIFNQETQYFGPGTRLLVL.

The V and J genes are TRBV5-6 and TRBJ2-3, with 8 bases aligning to TRBD1. Germline values: CDR1 SGHDT, CDR2 YYEEEE. The J segment lost 2 bases and the V segment lost 5 bases, leaving 10 bases of the junction unmatched. This CDR3 is built from 16 residues. The CDR3 DNA is TGTGCCAGCAGTCGTCGGACAGGGCCGTACACAGATACGCAGTATTTT. It encodes CASSRRTGPYTDTQYF.

This chain connects TRBV7-2 to TRBJ2-1; tentative D call: TRBD1 (6 bases). CDR1 SGHTA and CDR2 FQGNSA come from the germline V gene. The V end lost 2 bases, the J end lost 7 bases, and 9 bases lay between the germline ends. The CDR3 consists of 13 residues. CDR3 nucleotide sequence: TGTGCCAGCAGCTTAATCAGGGGTAATGAGCAGTTCTTC. Translated: CASSLIRGNEQFF.

This chain connects TRBV7-6 to TRBJ2-1; D is unresolved. Per germline, CDR1 SGHVS and CDR2 FNYEAQ. V lost 5 bases and J lost 0, with 14 bases in between. The CDR3 contains 16 residues. The CDR3 region is CASSHPVSSSYNEQFF. The CDR3 DNA is TGTGCCAGCAGCCACCCTGTATCGAGCTCCTACAATGAGCAGTTCTTC.

The gene calls are TRBV5-4 and TRBJ2-3, with 12 nucleotides matching TRBD2. CDR1 is SGHNT and CDR2 is YYREEE in the germline V gene (reference sequence). V was pared by 5 bases and J by 2 bases, with 6 bases of the junction left unmatched. The CDR3 has 16 residues. CDR3 sequence reads: CASRPGLAGYTDTQYF. CDR3 DNA sequence: TGTGCCAGCAGGCCTGGACTAGCGGGATACACAGATACGCAGTATTTT.

This clone was found once. The chain combines TRBV28 with TRBJ2-7; tentatively, D is TRBD2 (6 bases). The CDR3 covers 15 residues. Deletions cut 2 bases from V and 4 bases from J, with 15 bases between. Per germline, CDR1 MDHEN and CDR2 SYDVKM. CDR3 sequence (DNA): TGTGCCAGCAGTTTAAGGGGACCGGGAGTTTACGAGCAGTACTTC. It encodes CASSLRGPGVYEQYF.

The table lists this clone with a count of one. Other nucleotide sequences in the sample specify the same CDR3. The rearrangement uses TRBV6-5 and TRBJ1-5; maybe TRBD1 (5 bases). The germline V and J ends were trimmed by 5 bases and 7 bases, with 12 bases remaining between them. CDR3 size: 13 residues. Germline CDR1 and CDR2: MNHEY and SVGAGI. The DNA for the CDR3 is TGTGCCAGCAGTCGGGACCGCAGGCAGCCCCAGCATTTT. This gives the protein CASSRDRRQPQHF.

This CDR3 reads CASSPGAGMNTEAFF. The CDR3 region has the DNA TGTGCCAGCAGCCCTGGGGCCGGCATGAACACTGAAGCTTTCTTT. The gene calls are TRBV27 and TRBJ1-1, with D possibly matching TRBD1 (5 bases). The V end was cut by 6 bases, the J end by 0 bases, with 14 bases between. CDR3 length: 15 residues. Germline V gene lookup returns CDR1 MNHEY and CDR2 SMNVEV (reference sequence).

This clone appeared a few times. The chain has TRBV4-1 and TRBJ2-7; D call uncertain. The CDR3 spans 15 residues. The germline V gene has CDR1 MGHRA and CDR2 YSYEKL. V was clipped by 2 bases and J by 1 base, with 12 bases between them. The CDR3 sequence: CASSQPQLKSYEQYF. The CDR3 region has the DNA TGCGCCAGCAGCCAACCACAGCTAAAATCCTACGAGCAGTACTTC.

This chain uses TRBV10-3 with TRBJ1-1, with D possibly being TRBD1 (5 bases). V lost 4 bases, J lost 11 bases, and 14 bases lay in between. Germline assignment: CDR1 ENHRY and CDR2 SYGVKD. The CDR3 has 12 residues. The CDR3 DNA sequence: TGTGCCATCAGTGGGGGGGAGACTAGGGCTTTCTTT. Translated: CAISGGETRAFF.

This clone has a single count. Germline is not matched at one junction end, which may reflect a read error. J is TRBJ1-3 and V is TRBV7-7; D is possibly TRBD1 (5 bases). CDR3 length: 15 amino acids. Germline CDR1 reads SSHAT; CDR2 reads FNYEAQ (reference sequence). DNA of the CDR3: TGTGCTAGCAGCTTAACCGGACACTCTAGGGACACCATATATTTT. This gives the protein CASSLTGHSRDTIYF.

The J gene is TRBJ2-7, the V gene TRBV6-5, with a possible D match to TRBD1 (6 bases). CDR3 length: 14 amino acids. CDR1 MNHEY and CDR2 SVGAGI come from the germline V gene. Trimming shortened V by 4 bases and J by 0 bases, and 10 bases separated the two germline ends. DNA for the CDR3: TGTGCCAGCAGTTTCGGGACAAGCTCCTACGAGCAGTACTTC. It translates to CASSFGTSSYEQYF.

The V call is TRBV7-2, the J call TRBJ1-3; TRBD1 matches at 8 bases. The germline V gene encodes CDR1 SGHTA and CDR2 FQGNSA. This CDR3 contains 16 residues. V trimming: 4 bases; J trimming: 2 bases; junction bases outside the gene matches: 7. The CDR3 here is CASSSSPDRAGNTIYF. The CDR3 coding sequence is TGTGCCAGCAGCTCGTCACCGGACAGGGCTGGAAACACCATATATTTT. Variable domain in full (rest from reference TRBV7-2 and TRBJ1-3): GAGVSQSPSNKVTEKGKDVELRCDPISGHTALYWYRQSLGQGLEFLIYFQGNSAPDKSGLPSDRFSAERTGGSVSTLTIQRTQQEDSAVYLCASSSSPDRAGNTIYFGEGSWLTVV.

The genes are TRBV15 and TRBJ1-1, with D unclear. V was trimmed by 0 bases and J by 11 bases, leaving 13 bases between them. The germline CDR1 and CDR2 sequences are LNHNV and YYDKDF (reference sequence). This CDR3 has 13 residues. CDR3 sequence reads: CATSRDSGSKAFF. The CDR3 DNA follows: TGTGCCACCAGCAGAGATTCGGGGTCTAAGGCTTTCTTT.

This clone was seen a few times. The V call is TRBV7-6, the J call TRBJ2-7; D is perhaps TRBD1 (6 bases). From germline, CDR1 is SGHVS and CDR2 FNYEAQ. CDR3 length: 13 amino acids. The germline V and J ends were trimmed by 0 bases and 3 bases, with 6 bases remaining between them. CDR3 protein: CASSLADSYEQYF. The CDR3 coding sequence is TGTGCCAGCAGCTTAGCGGACAGCTACGAGCAGTACTTC.

The chain uses TRBV19 and TRBJ1-1; no clear D gene. The CDR3 runs 13 residues. Germline assignment: CDR1 LNHDA and CDR2 SQIVND (reference sequence). Trimming removed 4 bases at V and 11 bases at J, with 17 bases between. CDR3 sequence: CASSTDLSRPAFF. The CDR3 DNA is TGTGCCAGTAGTACCGACCTGTCCAGGCCGGCTTTCTTT. The full variable domain, completed using reference TRBV19 and TRBJ1-1, is DGGITQSPKYLFRKEGQNVTLSCEQNLNHDAMYWYRQDPGQGLRLIYYSQIVNDFQKGDIAEGYSVSREKKESFPLTVTSAQKNPTAFYLCASSTDLSRPAFFGQGTRLTVV.

J is TRBJ2-5 and V is TRBV28, with D possibly matching TRBD1 (6 bases). Per germline, CDR1 MDHEN and CDR2 SYDVKM. The CDR3 spans 15 residues. Trimming stripped 7 bases from V and 5 bases from J, with 20 bases between. Here the CDR3 reads CASTPPETGPETQYF. CDR3 nucleotides: TGTGCCAGCACCCCGCCGGAGACAGGACCGGAGACCCAGTACTTC.